The following is a TCR beta chain sequence with its context. No antigen is known for it. iRepertoire HTBI primers and Arm-PCR of CDR3 regions built TCR beta libraries. Each CDR3 protein is one row after TCRdb ran MiXCR on the multiplex PCR reads. The data show about 350,000 distinct CDR3 sequences, with 16% seen just once and roughly 30% held by the top ten. V was shortened by 6 bases and J by 8 bases, with 10 bases between the two germline ends. The length of the CDR3 is 12 residues. The time point denotes: newly diagnosed GD, antithyroid drugs for less than 3 months. TCR sequences were obtained from RNA taken from PBMCs. The data were taken from a study of regulatory T cells in long-lasting Graves disease. Study-level points and caveats: Persistent disease was characterized by preferential usage of TRBV28, TRBJ1-2 and TRBJ2-5.

A further study also used this sample, focusing on T cells in Graves' hyperthyroidism and ophthalmopathy. As that study records: Absent ophthalmopathy progression within 18 months defined stable Graves' hyperthyroidism. Most thyroid clonotypes with frequency above 0.001 were detected in blood.

The specimen was peripheral blood mononuclear cells (PBMCs), collected at new diagnosis, from a patient treated with antithyroid drugs. The J gene is TRBJ1-4, the V gene TRBV12-3 or TRBV12-4; D call uncertain. This TCR was recovered from a man aged 35 to 55 with Graves disease. For the CDR3, the DNA is TGTGCCAGCAGCCGAAGGATAGAAAAACTGTTTTTT. Translating it yields CASSRRIEKLFF.